This TCR beta chain was retrieved from a study of a mutant IDH1 vaccine in newly diagnosed glioma. Study at large: Treated individuals were around 60% male and 37.5% female, averaging roughly 44 years of age. Most had both radiotherapy and temozolomide beforehand; others had only one.

CDR3 length equals 13 residues. From germline, CDR1 is SGHDT and CDR2 YYEEEE. V lost 6 bases to trimming and J lost 4 bases, with 14 bases between them. Details on this clone: What it binds is not known.

Time point reported: week 47, end of study. Each dose of the vaccine consisted of 300 ug of mutant IDH1 20-mer peptide, with topical imiquimod. The donors' diagnosis was new WHO grade 3 or 4 astrocytoma that was IDH1-mutant and ATRX-lost. Libraries were prepared by immunoSEQ multiplex PCR; TCRdb keeps only in-frame clonotypes and omits some of them. Here the sample spans tens of thousands of clones, about 65% being singletons. The chain couples TRBV5-6 to TRBJ2-7, with D perhaps TRBD2 (6 bases). The receptor's source is a man aged 35 to 55 with glioma. Some clones in this sample may be carry-over from other donors' samples. The specimen was peripheral blood mononuclear cells (PBMCs), collected from a glioma patient whose treatment included an IDH1 peptide vaccine. DNA of the CDR3: TGTGCCAGCACCCTCTCGGGGAGGTACGAGCAGTACTTC. This encodes CASTLSGRYEQYF.